Each of the 5 T cell receptor beta chains below was sequenced from the same sample in a study of T-cell memory formation after mild COVID-19. MiXCR, run by TCRdb on the 5' RACE reads, gives a single entry per CDR3 protein. The table shows around 300,000 distinct CDR3 sequences, with 15% to 20% occurring only once. The sequenced sample consisted of PBMCs or a T cell subset sorted from them (not recorded which). The source is a man between 18 and 35 years old who had mild COVID-19 (a few samples of this study predate the infection). Cell type and time point are not known.

In its sample, this clonotype was seen a few times. The V and J genes are TRBV19 and TRBJ2-4, with a possible D match to TRBD1 (6 bases). CDR3 length: 16 residues. With 3 bases removed from V and 0 bases from J, the gap between germline ends came to 12 bases. The germline gives CDR1 LNHDA, CDR2 SQIVND (reference sequence). The CDR3 is CASSIRQGLAKNIQYF. CDR3 coding DNA: TGTGCCAGTAGTATCCGGCAGGGGTTAGCCAAAAACATTCAGTACTTC.

This clonotype was picked up many times. V and J are TRBV5-1 and TRBJ2-7; 7 nucleotides line up with TRBD1. This CDR3 comprises 15 residues. Germline trimming cut 0 bases from V and 0 bases from J; bases unmatched to any gene: 3. Germline V gives CDR1 SGHRS, CDR2 YFSETQ. The CDR3 sequence is CASSLAGQRSYEQYF. CDR3 DNA: TGCGCCAGCAGCTTGGCGGGACAGCGCTCCTACGAGCAGTACTTC.

This rearrangement joins TRBV7-6 to TRBJ2-2; 13 nucleotides match TRBD2. Germline lookup yields CDR1 SGHVS and CDR2 FNYEAQ. J gave up 6 bases and V 1 base, and 5 bases lay outside the gene matches. The CDR3 loop spans 17 amino acids. The CDR3 region is CASSLVPGTSGAGELFF. For the CDR3, the DNA is TGTGCCAGCAGCTTAGTCCCCGGGACTAGCGGGGCCGGGGAGCTGTTTTTT.

The CDR3, as DNA: TGTGCCAGCAGATCCACAGTCAACTATGGCTACACCTTC. Translating gives CASRSTVNYGYTF. The V call is TRBV5-5, the J call TRBJ1-2; D gene unclear. The germline V and J ends were trimmed by 5 bases and 2 bases, with 10 bases remaining between them. This CDR3 has 13 amino acids. Germline loops: CDR1 SGHKS, CDR2 YYEKEE (reference sequence).

This chain joins TRBV2 and TRBJ1-5; D is unresolved. This CDR3 is 14 amino acids long. Germline loops: CDR1 SNHLY, CDR2 FYNNEI. Trimming took 7 bases from V and 12 from J, leaving 22 bases between them. CDR3 residues: CASMSGITAGFQHF. As DNA, the CDR3 is TGTGCCAGCATGAGTGGAATAACTGCTGGCTTCCAGCATTTT.